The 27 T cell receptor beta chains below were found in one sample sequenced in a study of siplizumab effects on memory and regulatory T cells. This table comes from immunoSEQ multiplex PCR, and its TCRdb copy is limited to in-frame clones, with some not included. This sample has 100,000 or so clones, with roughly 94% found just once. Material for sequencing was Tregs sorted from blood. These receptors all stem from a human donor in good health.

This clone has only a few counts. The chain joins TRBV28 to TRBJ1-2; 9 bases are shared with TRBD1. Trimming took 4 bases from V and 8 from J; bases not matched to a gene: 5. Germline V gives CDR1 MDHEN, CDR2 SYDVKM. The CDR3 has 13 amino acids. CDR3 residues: CASSYPGTGGYTF. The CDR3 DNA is TGTGCCAGCAGTTACCCCGGGACAGGGGGCTACACCTTC.

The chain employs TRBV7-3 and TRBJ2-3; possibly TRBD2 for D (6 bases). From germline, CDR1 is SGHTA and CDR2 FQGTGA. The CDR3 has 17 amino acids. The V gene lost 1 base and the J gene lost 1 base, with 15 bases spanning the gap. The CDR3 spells CASSLKGQAGRTDTQYF. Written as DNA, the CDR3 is TGTGCCAGCAGCTTAAAGGGGCAAGCGGGCCGCACAGATACGCAGTATTTT.

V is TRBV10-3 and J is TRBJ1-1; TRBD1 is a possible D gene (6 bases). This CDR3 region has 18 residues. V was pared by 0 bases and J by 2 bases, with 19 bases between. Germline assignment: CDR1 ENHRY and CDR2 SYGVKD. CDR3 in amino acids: CAISESPPLPGENTEAFF. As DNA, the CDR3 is TGTGCCATCAGTGAGTCCCCACCCCTTCCAGGGGAAAACACTGAAGCTTTCTTT.

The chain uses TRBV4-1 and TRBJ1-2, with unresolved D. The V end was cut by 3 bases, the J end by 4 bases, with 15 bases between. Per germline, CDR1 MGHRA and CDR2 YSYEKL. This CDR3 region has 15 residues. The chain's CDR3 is CASSHPLPGFYGYTF. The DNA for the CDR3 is TGCGCCAGCAGCCACCCACTCCCGGGATTCTATGGCTACACCTTC.

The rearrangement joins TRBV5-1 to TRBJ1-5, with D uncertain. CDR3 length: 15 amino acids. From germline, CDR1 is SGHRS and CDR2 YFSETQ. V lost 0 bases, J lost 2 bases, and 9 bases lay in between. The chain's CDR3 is CASSLAFGGNQPQHF. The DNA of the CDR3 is TGCGCCAGCAGCTTGGCTTTTGGTGGCAATCAGCCCCAGCATTTT.

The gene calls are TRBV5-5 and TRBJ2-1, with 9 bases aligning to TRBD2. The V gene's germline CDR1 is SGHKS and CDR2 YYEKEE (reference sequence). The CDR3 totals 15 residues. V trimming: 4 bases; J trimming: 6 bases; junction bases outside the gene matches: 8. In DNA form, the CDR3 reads TGTGCCAGCAGCCATTTAGCGGGAGCGGGCAATGAGCAGTTCTTC. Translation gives CASSHLAGAGNEQFF.

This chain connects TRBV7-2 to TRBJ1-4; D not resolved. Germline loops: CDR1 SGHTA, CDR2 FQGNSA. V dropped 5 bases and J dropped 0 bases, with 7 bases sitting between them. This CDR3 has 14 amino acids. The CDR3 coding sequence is TGTGCCAGCAGCCAGCAATCAACTAATGAAAAACTGTTTTTT. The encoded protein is CASSQQSTNEKLFF. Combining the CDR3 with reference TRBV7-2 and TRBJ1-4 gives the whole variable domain GAGVSQSPSNKVTEKGKDVELRCDPISGHTALYWYRQSLGQGLEFLIYFQGNSAPDKSGLPSDRFSAERTGGSVSTLTIQRTQQEDSAVYLCASSQQSTNEKLFFGSGTQLSVL.

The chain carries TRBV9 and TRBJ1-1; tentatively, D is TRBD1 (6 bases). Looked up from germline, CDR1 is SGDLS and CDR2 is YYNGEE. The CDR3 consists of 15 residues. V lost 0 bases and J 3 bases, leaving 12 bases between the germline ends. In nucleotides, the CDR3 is TGTGCCAGCAGCGTAGGTCCTCCAGGGGACACTGAAGCTTTCTTT. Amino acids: CASSVGPPGDTEAFF.

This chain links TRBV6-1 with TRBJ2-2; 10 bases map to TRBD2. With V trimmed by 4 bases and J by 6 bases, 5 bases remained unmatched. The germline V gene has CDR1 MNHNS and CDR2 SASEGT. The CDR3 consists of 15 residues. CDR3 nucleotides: TGTGCCAGCAGTGCTCTAGCGGGAGACGCCGGGGAGCTGTTTTTT. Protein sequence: CASSALAGDAGELFF.

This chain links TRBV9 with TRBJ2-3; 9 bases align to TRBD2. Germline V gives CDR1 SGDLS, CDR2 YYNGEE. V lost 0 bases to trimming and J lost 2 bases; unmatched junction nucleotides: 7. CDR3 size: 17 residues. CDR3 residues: CASSVGIAGAPTDTQYF. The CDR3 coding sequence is TGTGCCAGCAGCGTAGGTATAGCGGGAGCCCCCACAGATACGCAGTATTTT. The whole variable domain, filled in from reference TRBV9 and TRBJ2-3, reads DSGVTQTPKHLITATGQRVTLRCSPRSGDLSVYWYQQSLDQGLQFLIQYYNGEERAKGNILERFSAQQFPDLHSELNLSSLELGDSALYFCASSVGIAGAPTDTQYFGPGTRLTVL.

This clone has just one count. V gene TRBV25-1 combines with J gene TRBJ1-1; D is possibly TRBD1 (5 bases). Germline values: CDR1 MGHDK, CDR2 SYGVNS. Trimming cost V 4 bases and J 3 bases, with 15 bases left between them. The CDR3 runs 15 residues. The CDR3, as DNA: TGTGCCAGCAGTGGGACCAGGGTGGGCGACACTGAAGCTTTCTTT. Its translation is CASSGTRVGDTEAFF.

CDR3 sequence: CATSRDLTGAGGYTF. In DNA form, the CDR3 reads TGTGCCACCAGCAGAGATTTGACGGGGGCGGGTGGCTACACCTTC. The chain carries TRBV15 and TRBJ1-2; possible D gene TRBD1, 6 bases. This CDR3 is 15 amino acids long. With 0 bases removed from V and 7 bases from J, the gap between germline ends came to 15 bases. CDR1 is LNHNV and CDR2 is YYDKDF in the germline V gene (reference sequence). Complete variable domain (other parts from reference TRBV15 and TRBJ1-2): DAMVIQNPRYQVTQFGKPVTLSCSQTLNHNVMYWYQQKSSQAPKLLFHYYDKDFNNEADTPDNFQSRRPNTSFCFLDIRSPGLGDTAMYLCATSRDLTGAGGYTFGSGTRLTVV.

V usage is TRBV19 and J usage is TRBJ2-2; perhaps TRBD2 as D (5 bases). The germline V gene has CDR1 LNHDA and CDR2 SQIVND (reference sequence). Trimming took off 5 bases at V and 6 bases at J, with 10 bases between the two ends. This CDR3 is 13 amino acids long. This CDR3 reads CASSYGVSGELFF. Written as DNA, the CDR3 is TGTGCCAGTAGTTACGGGGTGTCCGGGGAGCTGTTTTTT.

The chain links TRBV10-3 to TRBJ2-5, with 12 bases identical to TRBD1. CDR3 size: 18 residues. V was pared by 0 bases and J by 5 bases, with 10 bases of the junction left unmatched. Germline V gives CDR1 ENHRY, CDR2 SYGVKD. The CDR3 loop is CAISESRDRGLSSETQYF. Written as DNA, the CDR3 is TGTGCCATCAGTGAGTCCCGGGACAGGGGGCTCTCGAGTGAGACCCAGTACTTC.

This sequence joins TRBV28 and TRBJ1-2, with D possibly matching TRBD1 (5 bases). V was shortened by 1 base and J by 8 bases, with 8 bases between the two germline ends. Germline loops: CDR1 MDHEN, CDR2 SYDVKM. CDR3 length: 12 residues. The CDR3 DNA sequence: TGTGCCAGCAGTTTATCAGGGACCGGCTACACCTTC. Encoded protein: CASSLSGTGYTF.

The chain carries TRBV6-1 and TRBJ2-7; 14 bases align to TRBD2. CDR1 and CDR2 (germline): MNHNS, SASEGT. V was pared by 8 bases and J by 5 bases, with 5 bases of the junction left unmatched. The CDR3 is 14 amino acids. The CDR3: CASPGTSGSNEQYF. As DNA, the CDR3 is TGTGCCAGCCCCGGGACTAGCGGGAGCAACGAGCAGTACTTC.

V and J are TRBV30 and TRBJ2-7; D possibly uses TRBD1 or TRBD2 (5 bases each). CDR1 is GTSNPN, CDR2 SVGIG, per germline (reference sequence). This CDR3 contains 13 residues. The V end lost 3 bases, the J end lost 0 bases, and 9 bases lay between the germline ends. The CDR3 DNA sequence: TGTGCCTGGAGCTCGGGGACCTCCTACGAGCAGTACTTC. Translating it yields CAWSSGTSYEQYF.

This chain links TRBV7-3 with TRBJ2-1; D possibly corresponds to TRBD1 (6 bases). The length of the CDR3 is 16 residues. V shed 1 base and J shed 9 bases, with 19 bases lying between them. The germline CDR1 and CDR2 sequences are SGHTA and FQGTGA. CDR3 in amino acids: CASSLSSRGWESEQFF. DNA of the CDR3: TGTGCCAGCAGCTTAAGTAGTAGGGGGTGGGAGTCTGAGCAGTTCTTC.

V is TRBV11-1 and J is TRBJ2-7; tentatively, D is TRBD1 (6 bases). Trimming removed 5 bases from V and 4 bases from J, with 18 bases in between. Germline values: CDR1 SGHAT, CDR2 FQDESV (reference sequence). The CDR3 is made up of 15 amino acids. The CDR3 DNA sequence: TGTGCCAGCAGCCCTACGGGAACAGGGACGTACGAGCAGTACTTC. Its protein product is CASSPTGTGTYEQYF.

CDR3 in amino acids: CASSRVYEQYF. CDR3 sequence (DNA): TGTGCCAGCAGTAGAGTATACGAGCAGTACTTC. V is TRBV2 and J is TRBJ2-7; D gene uncertain. Germline CDR1 SNHLY, CDR2 FYNNEI. CDR3 length: 11 residues. V was shortened by 5 bases and J by 4 bases, with 6 bases between the two germline ends.

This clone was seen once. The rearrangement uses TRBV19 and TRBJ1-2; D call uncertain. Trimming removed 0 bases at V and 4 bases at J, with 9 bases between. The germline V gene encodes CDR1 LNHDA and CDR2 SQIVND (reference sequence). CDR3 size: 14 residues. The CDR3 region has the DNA TGTGCCAGTAGTATAGATGGCCTTCGCTATGGCTACACCTTC. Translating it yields CASSIDGLRYGYTF.

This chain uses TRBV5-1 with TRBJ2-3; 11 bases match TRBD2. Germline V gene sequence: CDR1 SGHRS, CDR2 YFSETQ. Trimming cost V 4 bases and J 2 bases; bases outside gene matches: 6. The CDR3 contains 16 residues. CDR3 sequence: CASSTRLAGLTDTQYF. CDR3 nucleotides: TGCGCCAGCAGCACGCGACTAGCGGGACTCACAGATACGCAGTATTTT.

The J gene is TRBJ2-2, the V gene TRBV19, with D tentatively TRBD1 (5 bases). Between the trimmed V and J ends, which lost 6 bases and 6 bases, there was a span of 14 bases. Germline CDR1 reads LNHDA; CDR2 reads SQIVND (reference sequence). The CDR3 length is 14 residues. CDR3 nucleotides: TGTGCCAGTAGCAGGGCCGGGCGTTCCGGGGAGCTGTTTTTT. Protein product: CASSRAGRSGELFF.

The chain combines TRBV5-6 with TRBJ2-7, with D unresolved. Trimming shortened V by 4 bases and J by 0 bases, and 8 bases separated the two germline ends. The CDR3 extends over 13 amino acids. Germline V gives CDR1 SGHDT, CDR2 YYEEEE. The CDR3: CASSPFSSYEQYF. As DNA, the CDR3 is TGTGCCAGCAGCCCCTTTAGCTCCTACGAGCAGTACTTC. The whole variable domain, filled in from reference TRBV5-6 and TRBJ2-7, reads DAGVTQSPTHLIKTRGQQVTLRCSPKSGHDTVSWYQQALGQGPQFIFQYYEEEERQRGNFPDRFSGHQFPNYSSELNVNALLLGDSALYLCASSPFSSYEQYFGPGTRLTVT.

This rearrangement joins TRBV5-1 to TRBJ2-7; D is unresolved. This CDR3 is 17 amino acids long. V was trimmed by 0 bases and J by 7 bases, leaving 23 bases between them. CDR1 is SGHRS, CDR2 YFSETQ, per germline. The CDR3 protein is CASSLASQAKYHREQYF. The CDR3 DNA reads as TGCGCCAGCAGCTTGGCGTCGCAGGCCAAATATCATCGGGAGCAGTACTTC. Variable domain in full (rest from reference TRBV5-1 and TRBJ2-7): KAGVTQTPRYLIKTRGQQVTLSCSPISGHRSVSWYQQTPGQGLQFLFEYFSETQRNKGNFPGRFSGRQFSNSRSEMNVSTLELGDSALYLCASSLASQAKYHREQYFGPGTRLTVT.

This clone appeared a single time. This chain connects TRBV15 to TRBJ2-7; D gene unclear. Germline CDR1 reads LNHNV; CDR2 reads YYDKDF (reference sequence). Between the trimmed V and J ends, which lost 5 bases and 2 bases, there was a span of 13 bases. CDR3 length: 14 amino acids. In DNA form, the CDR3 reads TGTGCCACCAGCCCGCGCCTTACTACCTACGAGCAGTACTTC. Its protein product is CATSPRLTTYEQYF.

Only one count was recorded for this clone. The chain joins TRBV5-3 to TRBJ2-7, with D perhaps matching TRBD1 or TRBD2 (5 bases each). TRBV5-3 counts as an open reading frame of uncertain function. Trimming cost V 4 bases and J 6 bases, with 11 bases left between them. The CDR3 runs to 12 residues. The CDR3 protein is CARSRNGGEQYF. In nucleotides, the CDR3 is TGTGCCAGAAGCCGCAATGGGGGCGAGCAGTACTTC.